This T cell receptor (beta chain) appears in the sequencing data of a study of graft-versus-host responses after intestinal transplantation. Turning to the study itself: Recipients received multivisceral, liver-intestinal, or isolated intestinal transplants. General observations from the study: Individuals carrying graft-donor T cell macrochimerism showed high graft-versus-host to host-versus-graft clonal ratios in allografts. Early declines in HvG clones that occurred post-transplant were associated with peak circulating GvH clone levels. Among recipient marrow samples, GvH clones were found; some appeared first in ileum or blood.

Assay used: immunoSEQ multiplex PCR; TCRdb lists only in-frame clones, some missing. The repertoire has 85,000 to 130,000 clones, roughly 90% of them found once; the top ten carry approximately 1%. V trimming: 5 bases; J trimming: 4 bases; junction bases outside the gene matches: 5. This CDR3 region has 15 residues. The germline V gene has CDR1 KGHSH and CDR2 LQKENI. Comment on this clone: Its antigen is unidentified.

The source of this sequence is a human donor who received an intestinal transplant. The specimen was unstimulated CD4+ T cells sorted from spleen or lymph node cells, collected before intestinal transplant. J is TRBJ2-5 and V is TRBV18; 12 bases are a match to TRBD2. DNA for the CDR3: TGTGCCAGCTCATTTACTAGCGGGAGGTCAGAGACCCAGTACTTC. It is translated as CASSFTSGRSETQYF.